This is a list of T cell receptor beta chains from one sample in a study of control samples from healthy donors and cancer patients. Generated by immunoSEQ multiplex PCR, the TCRdb table keeps only in-frame clones and is missing some. The listing records 150,000 to 200,000 clones. The sample consisted of blood. All receptors derive from a woman in her 30s in good health. Each CDR3 is given with its conserved first and last residue. The D gene is left open where the match is weak.

TRBD1	TRBJ2-1	TRBV28	CASRPWDSRFYNEQFF	TGTGCCAGCAGACCTTGGGACAGTAGATTTTACAATGAGCAGTTCTTC
NA	TRBJ1-1	TRBV7-6	CASSLPTRGPSQTLNTEAFF	TGTGCCAGCAGCTTACCAACCCGGGGCCCCTCACAAACTCTGAACACTGAAGCTTTCTTT
NA	TRBJ2-3	TRBV7-2	CASSLGAGLWGADTQYF	TGTGCCAGCAGCTTGGGGGCCGGGCTTTGGGGCGCAGATACGCAGTATTTT
NA	TRBJ1-6	TRBV6-6	CASSYSQGSLGSPLHF	TGTGCCAGCAGTTACTCACAGGGTTCCCTCGGGTCACCCCTCCACTTT
NA	TRBJ2-1	TRBV7-9	CASSLQVDLAPEQFF	TGTGCCAGCAGCTTACAGGTTGATTTAGCGCCCGAGCAGTTCTTC
NA	TRBJ2-2	TRBV12-5	CASGLAGTGKRSGELFF	TGTGCTAGTGGTTTGGCAGGGACGGGCAAAAGGTCCGGGGAGCTGTTTTTT
TRBD1	TRBJ1-4	TRBV28	CASTPGTGSTNEKLFF	TGTGCCAGCACCCCCGGGACAGGGTCAACTAATGAAAAACTGTTTTTT
NA	TRBJ2-1	TRBV20-1	CSVEGDEQFF	TGCAGTGTTGAGGGGGATGAGCAGTTCTTC
NA	TRBJ1-2	TRBV4-1	CASSQDYGNGYTF	TGCGCCAGCAGCCAAGATTACGGGAATGGCTACACCTTC
TRBD2	TRBJ2-1	TRBV7-6	CASSPRGTSGAHNEQFF	TGTGCCAGCAGCCCCAGAGGGACTAGCGGGGCCCACAATGAGCAGTTCTTC
NA	TRBJ1-2	TRBV12-3/TRBV12-4	CASSLGQNYGYTF	TGTGCCAGCAGTTTAGGACAGAACTATGGCTACACCTTC
TRBD1	TRBJ1-5	TRBV4-1	CASSQDDRGNQPQHF	TGCGCCAGCAGCCAAGATGACAGGGGCAATCAGCCCCAGCATTTT
TRBD1	TRBJ1-5	TRBV6-6	CASSRHTGGRQDQPQHF	TGTGCCAGCAGTCGACATACAGGGGGAAGGCAGGATCAGCCCCAGCATTTT
NA	TRBJ1-5	TRBV4-1	CASSQVPGGQPQHF	TGCGCCAGCAGCCAAGTGCCGGGAGGTCAGCCCCAGCATTTT
TRBD1	TRBJ1-5	TRBV7-8	CASSLGTRTGSNQPQHF	TGTGCCAGCAGCTTAGGGACTCGGACAGGCAGCAATCAGCCCCAGCATTTT
NA	TRBJ1-1	TRBV28	CASSRPSSATNTEAFF	TGTGCCAGCAGTCGACCCTCATCGGCGACGAACACTGAAGCTTTCTTT
NA	TRBJ2-1	TRBV19	CASSIMERDHNEQFF	TGTGCCAGTAGTATCATGGAACGAGACCACAATGAGCAGTTCTTC
TRBD1	TRBJ2-7	TRBV5-5	CASSFDRAVHEQYF	TGTGCCAGCAGCTTTGACAGGGCAGTCCACGAGCAGTACTTC
NA	TRBJ2-2	TRBV2	CASSESGRVNTGELFF	TGTGCCAGCAGTGAATCTGGCAGGGTGAACACCGGGGAGCTGTTTTTT
NA	TRBJ1-4	TRBV19	CASSQRGSSTNEKLFF	TGTGCCAGTAGCCAACGGGGCAGTTCTACTAATGAAAAACTGTTTTTT
TRBD1	TRBJ2-1	TRBV29-1	CSVDRGLRGEQFF	TGCAGCGTTGACAGGGGGCTCCGTGGTGAGCAGTTCTTC
NA	TRBJ2-7	TRBV3-1/TRBV3-2	CASSPGQPYEQYF	TGTGCCAGCAGTCCGGGACAACCCTACGAGCAGTACTTC
NA	TRBJ1-3	TRBV7-9	CASSLPRASAGNTIYF	TGTGCCAGCAGCTTACCCCGGGCCTCGGCTGGAAACACCATATATTTT
TRBD2	TRBJ2-5	TRBV25-1	CASTEGLAPQETQYF	TGTGCCAGCACCGAAGGACTAGCCCCCCAGGAGACCCAGTACTTC
TRBD2	TRBJ2-1	TRBV10-2	CASQLAGKPNEQFF	TGCGCCAGCCAACTAGCGGGGAAGCCCAATGAGCAGTTCTTC
TRBD1	TRBJ2-5	TRBV6-1	CASSDGTGGRETQYF	TGTGCCAGCAGTGACGGGACAGGGGGCAGGGAGACCCAGTACTTC
TRBD1	TRBJ1-6	TRBV5-1	CASTLGWTGDSPLHF	TGCGCCAGCACCTTAGGTTGGACAGGGGATTCACCCCTCCACTTT
NA	TRBJ2-1	TRBV4-3	CASSQGPHNEQFF	TGCGCCAGCAGCCAAGGCCCTCACAATGAGCAGTTCTTC
NA	TRBJ1-2	TRBV27	CASSSSLGYGYTF	TGTGCCAGCAGTTCCTCCCTGGGCTATGGCTACACCTTC
NA	TRBJ1-1	TRBV6-5	CASSYTWDTEAFF	TGTGCCAGCAGTTACACCTGGGACACTGAAGCTTTCTTT
NA	TRBJ2-7	TRBV6-2/TRBV6-3	CASSPTNDEQYF	TGTGCCAGCAGCCCGACAAATGACGAGCAGTACTTC
TRBD1	TRBJ2-5	TRBV28	CASRTGGFRETQYF	TGTGCCAGCAGAACAGGGGGCTTTAGGGAGACCCAGTACTTC
NA	TRBJ2-3	TRBV30	CAWTLTAPGTDTQYF	TGTGCCTGGACCCTGACCGCTCCTGGTACAGATACGCAGTATTTT
NA	TRBJ1-2	TRBV5-1	CASRGRNYGYTF	TGCGCCAGCAGGGGCAGGAACTATGGCTACACCTTC
NA	TRBJ2-2	TRBV5-1	CASTWILGGRGGELFF	TGCGCCAGCACTTGGATCCTAGGAGGGCGAGGCGGGGAGCTGTTTTTT
NA	TRBJ1-1	TRBV7-3	CASSVTGRGTEAFF	TGTGCCAGCAGCGTAACAGGGAGGGGCACTGAAGCTTTCTTT
NA	TRBJ1-4	TRBV7-9	CASSTDRRVFF	TGTGCCAGCAGCACCGACAGGAGAGTGTTTTTT
TRBD2	TRBJ2-7	TRBV11-2	CASSLSITSGASGQYF	TGTGCCAGCAGCTTGTCTATTACTAGCGGGGCTAGCGGGCAGTACTTC
TRBD2	TRBJ2-3	TRBV4-1	CASSQVAGGPTDTQYF	TGCGCCAGCAGCCAAGTAGCGGGGGGGCCGACAGATACGCAGTATTTT
NA	TRBJ1-5	TRBV19	CASSIKGSNQPQHF	TGTGCCAGTAGTATCAAGGGTAGCAATCAGCCCCAGCATTTT
TRBD1	TRBJ1-1	TRBV7-2	CASSWTGGTEAFF	TGTGCCAGCAGCTGGACAGGGGGCACTGAAGCTTTCTTT
TRBD1	TRBJ1-5	TRBV19	CASTRDRSSNQPQHF	TGTGCCAGTACTCGGGACAGGAGTAGCAATCAGCCCCAGCATTTT
TRBD2	TRBJ2-7	TRBV2	CASSSTSGGANEQYF	TGTGCCAGCAGCTCGACTAGCGGGGGGGCTAACGAGCAGTACTTC
TRBD2	TRBJ2-4	TRBV6-6	CASSLGALGGNSKNIQYF	TGTGCCAGCAGTCTAGGGGCATTGGGGGGGAACTCCAAAAACATTCAGTACTTC
TRBD1	TRBJ1-1	TRBV28	CASRDGQGTEAFF	TGTGCCAGCAGGGATGGACAGGGCACTGAAGCTTTCTTT
NA	TRBJ1-2	TRBV28	CASSWGRDGYGYTF	TGTGCCAGTTCTTGGGGGCGCGATGGCTATGGCTACACCTTC
NA	TRBJ1-2	TRBV7-9	CASGRQLDYGYTF	TGTGCCAGCGGGCGCCAACTGGACTATGGCTACACCTTC
TRBD1	TRBJ1-4	TRBV28	CASSLRQGNEKLFF	TGTGCCAGCAGTTTAAGACAGGGAAATGAAAAACTGTTTTTT
NA	TRBJ1-1	TRBV28	CASSLPPTNTEAFF	TGTGCCAGCAGTTTACCCCCCACGAACACTGAAGCTTTCTTT
TRBD2	TRBJ2-3	TRBV6-5	CASRQAGGTDTQYF	TGTGCCAGCAGGCAAGCGGGGGGCACAGATACGCAGTATTTT
TRBD1	TRBJ1-2	TRBV10-2	CASSPGTGVGGYTF	TGCGCCAGCAGCCCCGGGACAGGGGTGGGTGGCTACACCTTC
NA	TRBJ1-5	TRBV12-3/TRBV12-4	CASSLAGRQPQHF	TGTGCCAGCAGTTTAGCAGGGCGTCAGCCCCAGCATTTT
NA	TRBJ2-1	TRBV5-1	CASSSDSYNEQFF	TGCGCCAGCAGCTCCGACAGTTACAATGAGCAGTTCTTC